This T cell receptor beta chain was identified in a study of CD8 T cells in ankylosing spondylitis. Notes on the study in general: The authors reported significant enrichment of disease-linked clones in matched ankylosing spondylitis synovial fluid. A CD8+ phenotype characterized the disease-linked clones, which were relatively rare in peripheral blood.

Scientists made TCR beta libraries using quantitative 5'-RACE with molecular barcodes. TCRdb re-analysed the 5' RACE reads in MiXCR, keeping a single row per CDR3 protein. This table holds almost 45,000 distinct CDR3 sequences, more than 9.5% found once. This clonotype was recorded many times. No antigen is known for it. Trimming removed 4 bases at V and 2 bases at J, with 23 bases between. The CDR3 sequence is 18 residues long. V is TRBV12-3 or TRBV12-4 and J is TRBJ1-2, with a tentative D call TRBD1 (5 bases). The receptor comes from a male donor with ankylosing spondylitis or in good health (not recorded which). Sequenced: blood, either unsorted or a sorted T cell fraction (not recorded which). The CDR3 loop reads CASSSETRQSRLNYGYTF. DNA of the CDR3: TGTGCCAGCAGTTCAGAAACCAGACAGTCCAGGCTAAACTATGGCTACACCTTC.